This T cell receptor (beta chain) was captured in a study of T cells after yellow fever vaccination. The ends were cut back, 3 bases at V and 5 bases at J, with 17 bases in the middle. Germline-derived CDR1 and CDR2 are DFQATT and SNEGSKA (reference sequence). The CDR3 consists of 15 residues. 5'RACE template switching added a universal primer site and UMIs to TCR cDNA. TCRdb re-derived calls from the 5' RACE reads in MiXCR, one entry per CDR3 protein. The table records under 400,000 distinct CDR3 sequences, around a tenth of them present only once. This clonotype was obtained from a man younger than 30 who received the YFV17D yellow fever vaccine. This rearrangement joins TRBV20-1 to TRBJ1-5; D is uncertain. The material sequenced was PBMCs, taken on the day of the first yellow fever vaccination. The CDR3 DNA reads TGCAGTGCTAGGGTGCCCGGGATCGGGGATCAGCCCCAGCATTTT. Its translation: CSARVPGIGDQPQHF.